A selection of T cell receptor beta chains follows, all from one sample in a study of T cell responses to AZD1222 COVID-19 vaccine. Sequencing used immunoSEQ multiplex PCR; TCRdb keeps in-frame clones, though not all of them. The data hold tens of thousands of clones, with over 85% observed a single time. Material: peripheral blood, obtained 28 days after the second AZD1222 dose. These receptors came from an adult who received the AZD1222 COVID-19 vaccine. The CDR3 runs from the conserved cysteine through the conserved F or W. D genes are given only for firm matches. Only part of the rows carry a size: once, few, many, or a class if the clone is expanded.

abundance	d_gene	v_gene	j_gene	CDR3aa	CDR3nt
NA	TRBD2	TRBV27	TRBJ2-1	CASSLSGLAGVEQFF	TGTGCCAGCAGTTTATCAGGACTAGCGGGAGTTGAGCAGTTCTTC
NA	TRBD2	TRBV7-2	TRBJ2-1	CASSPGTSGSLYNEQFF	TGTGCCAGCAGCCCCGGGACTAGCGGGAGTCTTTACAATGAGCAGTTCTTC
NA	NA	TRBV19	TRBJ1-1	CASSFLGRNTEAFF	TGTGCCAGTAGTTTCCTGGGGAGGAACACTGAAGCTTTCTTT
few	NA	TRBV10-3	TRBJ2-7	CAISEGGVPGEQYF	TGTGCCATCAGTGAAGGCGGGGTACCGGGGGAGCAGTACTTC
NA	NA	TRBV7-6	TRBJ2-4	CASSSLAKNIQYF	TGTGCCAGCAGCTCGCTAGCCAAAAACATTCAGTACTTC
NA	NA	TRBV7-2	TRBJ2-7	CASRWPGSYEQYF	TGTGCCAGCAGGTGGCCGGGCTCCTACGAGCAGTACTTC
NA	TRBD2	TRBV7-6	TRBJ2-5	CASSPGLADPLGETQYF	TGTGCCAGCAGCCCTGGACTAGCGGACCCCCTGGGGGAGACCCAGTACTTC
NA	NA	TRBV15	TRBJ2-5	CATSRDRHSLETQYF	TGTGCCACCAGCAGAGATCGACACAGTCTTGAGACCCAGTACTTC
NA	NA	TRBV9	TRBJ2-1	CASSPPPVEKEQFF	TGTGCCAGCAGCCCCCCCCCGGTAGAGAAGGAGCAGTTCTTC
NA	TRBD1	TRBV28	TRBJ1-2	CASSSTGGSYGYTF	TGTGCCAGCAGTTCGACAGGGGGAAGCTATGGCTACACCTTC
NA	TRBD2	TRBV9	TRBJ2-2	CASSVVERTRGTGELFF	TGTGCCAGCAGCGTAGTGGAGAGGACTAGGGGCACCGGGGAGCTGTTTTTT
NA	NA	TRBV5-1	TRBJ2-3	CASSSQQGTDTQYF	TGCGCCAGCAGCTCTCAACAAGGCACAGATACGCAGTATTTT
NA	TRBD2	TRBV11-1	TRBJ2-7	CASSVSRREVYEQYF	TGTGCCAGCAGCGTTTCCAGGCGGGAGGTCTACGAGCAGTACTTC
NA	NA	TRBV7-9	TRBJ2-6	CASSLPGISGANVLTF	TGTGCCAGCAGCCTTCCGGGTATCTCTGGGGCCAACGTCCTGACTTTC
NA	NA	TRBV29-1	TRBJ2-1	CSGGTRSYNEQFF	TGCAGCGGAGGGACGAGATCTTACAATGAGCAGTTCTTC
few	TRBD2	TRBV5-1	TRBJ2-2	CASSPPRAGGSNTGELFF	TGCGCCAGCAGCCCCCCCCGGGCGGGAGGTTCTAACACCGGGGAGCTGTTTTTT
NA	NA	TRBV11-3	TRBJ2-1	CASSARHGEQFF	TGTGCCAGCAGCGCCCGTCATGGCGAGCAGTTCTTC
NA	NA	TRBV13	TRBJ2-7	CASSKDRLTYSYEQYF	TGTGCCAGCAGCAAAGACAGACTCACCTATTCCTACGAGCAGTACTTC
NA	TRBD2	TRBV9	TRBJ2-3	CASSGTSGSDTQYF	TGTGCCAGCAGCGGGACTAGTGGTTCGGATACGCAGTATTTT
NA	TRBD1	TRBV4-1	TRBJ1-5	CASSHPTGKNQPQHF	TGCGCCAGCAGCCACCCGACAGGGAAAAATCAGCCCCAGCATTTT
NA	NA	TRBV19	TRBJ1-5	CASSILVSQPQHF	TGTGCCAGTAGTATCCTGGTAAGTCAGCCCCAGCATTTT
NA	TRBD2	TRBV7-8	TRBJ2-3	CASSRTRTSGRNYTQYF	TGTGCCAGCAGCAGGACTAGGACTAGCGGGAGAAATTATACGCAGTATTTT
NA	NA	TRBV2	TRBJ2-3	CASSEGGRTDTQYF	TGTGCCAGCAGTGAAGGAGGTAGGACAGATACGCAGTATTTT
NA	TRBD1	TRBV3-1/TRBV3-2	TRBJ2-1	CASSQNDRDNEQFF	TGTGCCAGCAGCCAAAACGACAGGGACAATGAGCAGTTCTTC
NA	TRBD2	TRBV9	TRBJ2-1	CASSGGLASYNEQFF	TGTGCCAGCAGCGGCGGACTAGCGTCCTACAATGAGCAGTTCTTC
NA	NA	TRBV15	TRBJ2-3	CATSREVYRGTDTQYF	TGTGCCACCAGCAGAGAGGTTTACAGGGGCACAGATACGCAGTATTTT
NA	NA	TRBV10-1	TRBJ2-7	CASSESGTYEQYF	TGCGCCAGCAGTGAGTCTGGGACCTACGAGCAGTACTTC
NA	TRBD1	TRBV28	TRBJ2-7	CASSIGTVYEQYF	TGTGCCAGCAGTATTGGGACAGTCTACGAGCAGTACTTC
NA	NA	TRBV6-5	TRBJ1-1	CASRGQPDTEAFF	TGTGCCAGCAGAGGACAGCCGGACACTGAAGCTTTCTTT
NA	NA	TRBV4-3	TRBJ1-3	CASSQDITGPTSGNTIYF	TGCGCCAGCAGCCAAGATATCACAGGACCTACCTCTGGAAACACCATATATTTT
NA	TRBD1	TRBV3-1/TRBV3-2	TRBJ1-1	CASSRTGSTEAFF	TGTGCCAGCAGCCGGACAGGGTCCACTGAAGCTTTCTTT
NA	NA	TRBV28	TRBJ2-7	CASSWIQGSEQYF	TGTGCCAGCAGTTGGATACAGGGCAGCGAGCAGTACTTC